This is a list of T cell receptor beta chains from one sample in a study of beta chain features in type 1 diabetes. Using immunoSEQ multiplex PCR, the repertoire was profiled, and TCRdb retains in-frame clones only, with some absent. The data contain about 260,000 clones, approximately 20% of them singletons. Sequenced: naive CD4+ T cells from blood. The receptors derive from a woman in her 40s with type 1 diabetes. The CDR3 runs from the conserved cysteine through the conserved F or W. A D gene is named only where the DNA matches it firmly. Clone size is not always given. Where it is, it says once, few, many or a class for expanded clones.

j_call clone_size d_call v_call cdr3_aa cdr3_nt
TRBJ1-1 few NA TRBV7-9 CATGEAFF TGTGCCACCGGTGAAGCTTTCTTT
TRBJ2-1 NA TRBD2 TRBV7-2 CASSPQREYSEQFF TGTGCCAGCAGCCCCCAGCGGGAGTACAGTGAGCAGTTCTTC
TRBJ2-3 few NA TRBV7-3 CASSLRAHTDTQYF TGTGCCAGCAGCTTAAGGGCTCACACAGATACGCAGTATTTT
TRBJ1-1 few TRBD1 TRBV25-1 CASTRTGRNTEAFF TGTGCCAGCACACGGACAGGGCGAAACACTGAAGCTTTCTTT
TRBJ2-1 NA TRBD2 TRBV7-3 CASSHGEGRSYNEQFF TGTGCCAGCAGCCATGGGGAGGGCCGCTCCTACAATGAGCAGTTCTTC
TRBJ1-1 NA NA TRBV7-9 CASSSIPYRATEAFF TGTGCCAGCAGCTCAATTCCTTACAGGGCCACTGAAGCTTTCTTT
TRBJ2-1 NA NA TRBV29-1 CSVLEGGRYEQFF TGCAGCGTACTGGAGGGAGGTAGATATGAGCAGTTCTTC
TRBJ1-2 few NA TRBV5-4 CASSLGGGYGGYTF TGTGCCAGCAGCTTGGGCGGGGGATATGGTGGCTACACCTTC
TRBJ1-1 few NA TRBV9 CASSARQANTEAFF TGTGCCAGCAGCGCCCGACAGGCGAACACTGAAGCTTTCTTT
TRBJ1-2 NA NA TRBV29-1 CSNYGAEDYGYTF TGCAGTAATTACGGCGCGGAAGACTATGGCTACACCTTC
TRBJ1-3 NA TRBD1 TRBV6-6 CASSKGQTGNTIYF TGTGCCAGCAGTAAGGGACAGACTGGAAACACCATATATTTT
TRBJ2-6 NA TRBD1 TRBV18 CASSPATGTGGGANVLTF TGTGCCAGCTCACCAGCAACCGGGACAGGCGGTGGGGCCAACGTCCTGACTTTC